A single sample gave rise to the 5 T cell receptor beta chains below, sequenced in a study of radiotherapy plus CTLA-4 blockade in lung cancer. Generated by immunoSEQ multiplex PCR, the TCRdb table keeps only in-frame clones and is missing some. The sample shows more than 55,000 clones, about three quarters of them seen only once. The sample was peripheral blood, taken from a patient treated with radiotherapy plus ipilimumab. These receptors were obtained from a human donor with non-small cell lung cancer who had a partial response to radiotherapy plus ipilimumab.

The genes are TRBV7-2 and TRBJ2-5; perhaps TRBD1 as D (6 bases). The CDR3 runs to 14 residues. Germline lookup yields CDR1 SGHTA and CDR2 FQGNSA. Deletions cut 5 bases from V and 5 bases from J, with 15 bases between. CDR3 coding DNA: TGTGCCAGCAGCCGGTCGTCAGGGGTGGAGACCCAGTACTTC. Protein: CASSRSSGVETQYF.

The V and J genes are TRBV5-4 and TRBJ2-5; 9 bases map to TRBD2. The CDR3 consists of 16 residues. Germline-derived CDR1 and CDR2 are SGHNT and YYREEE (reference sequence). The ends lost 0 bases at V and 2 bases at J; junction bases unmatched: 5. The CDR3 nucleotides are TGTGCCAGCAGCTTGGAGGCTAGCGGGGCACAAGAGACCCAGTACTTC. It translates to CASSLEASGAQETQYF.

This clone occurred a few times. The V call is TRBV7-8, the J call TRBJ2-7, with a weak D call TRBD2 (6 bases). V was pared by 7 bases and J by 0 bases, with 13 bases between. The germline V gene has CDR1 SGHVS and CDR2 FQNEAQ. The CDR3 is 14 residues long. In nucleotides, the CDR3 is TGTGCCAGCACCTTTAGCGGTACCTCCTACGAGCAGTACTTC. This encodes CASTFSGTSYEQYF.

This chain joins TRBV7-2 and TRBJ1-5; D call uncertain. CDR3 size: 16 residues. Germline CDR1 is SGHTA and CDR2 is FQGNSA. Trimming removed 1 base at V and 0 bases at J, with 10 bases between. The CDR3 here is CASSLDTAYSNQPQHF. The CDR3 nucleotides read TGTGCCAGCAGCTTAGACACCGCATATAGCAATCAGCCCCAGCATTTT.

This clone came up once. The chain links TRBV4-3 to TRBJ1-1; 9 positions agree with TRBD1. The CDR3 is 16 residues long. Germline CDR1 and CDR2: LGHNA and YSLEER. Trimming at V came to 0 bases and at J to 1 base, leaving 3 bases not matched to a gene. The DNA of the CDR3 is TGCGCCAGCAGCCAAGATTCGACAGGGGGGAACACTGAAGCTTTCTTT. It yields the protein CASSQDSTGGNTEAFF.